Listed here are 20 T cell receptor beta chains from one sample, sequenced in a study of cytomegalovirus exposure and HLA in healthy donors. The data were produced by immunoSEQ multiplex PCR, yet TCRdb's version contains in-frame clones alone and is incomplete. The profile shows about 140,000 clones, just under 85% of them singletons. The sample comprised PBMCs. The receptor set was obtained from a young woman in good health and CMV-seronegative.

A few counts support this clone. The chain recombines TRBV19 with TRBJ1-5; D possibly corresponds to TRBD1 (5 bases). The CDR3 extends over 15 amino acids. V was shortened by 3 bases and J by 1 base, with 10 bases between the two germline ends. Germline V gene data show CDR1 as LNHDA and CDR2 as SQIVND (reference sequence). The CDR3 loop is CASSIGGASNQPQHF. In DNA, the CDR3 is TGTGCCAGTAGTATCGGAGGGGCGAGCAATCAGCCCCAGCATTTT.

The CDR3 DNA is TGCGCCAGCAGCCGGGACTTCAATCAGCCCCAGCATTTT. This gives the protein CASSRDFNQPQHF. The chain combines TRBV5-1 with TRBJ1-5; D possibly corresponds to TRBD1 (5 bases). V lost 4 bases and J 3 bases, leaving 8 bases between the germline ends. The CDR3 covers 13 residues. The V gene's germline CDR1 is SGHRS and CDR2 YFSETQ.

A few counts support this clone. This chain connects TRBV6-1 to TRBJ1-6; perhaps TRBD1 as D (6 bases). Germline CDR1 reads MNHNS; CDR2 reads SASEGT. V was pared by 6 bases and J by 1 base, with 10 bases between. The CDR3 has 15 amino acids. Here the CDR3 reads CASRAGVSYNSPLHF. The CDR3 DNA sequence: TGTGCCAGCAGAGCAGGGGTTTCCTATAATTCACCCCTCCACTTT.

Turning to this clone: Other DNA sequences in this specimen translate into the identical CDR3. This chain's CDR3 is CASSPYYGYTF. For the CDR3, the DNA is TGTGCCAGCAGCCCCTACTATGGCTACACCTTC. The chain is built from TRBV6-6 and TRBJ1-2, with no clear D. V was cut by 6 bases and J by 3 bases, with 5 bases left in between. The germline gives CDR1 MNHNY, CDR2 SVGAGI (reference sequence). This CDR3 spans 11 amino acids.

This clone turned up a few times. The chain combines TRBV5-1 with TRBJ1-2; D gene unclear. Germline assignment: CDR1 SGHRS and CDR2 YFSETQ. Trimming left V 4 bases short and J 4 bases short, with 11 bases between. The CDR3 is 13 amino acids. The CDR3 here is CASSTGELYGYTF. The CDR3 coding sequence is TGCGCCAGCAGCACCGGAGAACTCTATGGCTACACCTTC. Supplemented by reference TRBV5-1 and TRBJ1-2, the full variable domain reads KAGVTQTPRYLIKTRGQQVTLSCSPISGHRSVSWYQQTPGQGLQFLFEYFSETQRNKGNFPGRFSGRQFSNSRSEMNVSTLELGDSALYLCASSTGELYGYTFGSGTRLTVV.

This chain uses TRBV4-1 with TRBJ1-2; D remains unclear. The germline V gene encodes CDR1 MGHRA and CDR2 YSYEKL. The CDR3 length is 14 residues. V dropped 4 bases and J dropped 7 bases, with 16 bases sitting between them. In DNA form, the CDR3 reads TGCGCCAGCAGCCTAGAACGGGTGAGCGGTGGCTACACCTTC. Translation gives CASSLERVSGGYTF.

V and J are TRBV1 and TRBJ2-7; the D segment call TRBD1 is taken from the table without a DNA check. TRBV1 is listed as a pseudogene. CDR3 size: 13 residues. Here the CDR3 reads CTGPTESSNEQYF. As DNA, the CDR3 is TGCACCGGGCCCACCGAATCCTCCAACGAGCAGTACTTC.

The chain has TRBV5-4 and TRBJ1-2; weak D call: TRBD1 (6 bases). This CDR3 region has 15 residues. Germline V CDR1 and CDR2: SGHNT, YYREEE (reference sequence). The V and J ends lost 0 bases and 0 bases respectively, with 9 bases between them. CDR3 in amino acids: CASSLEDRTNYGYTF. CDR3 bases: TGTGCCAGCAGCTTGGAGGACAGAACTAACTATGGCTACACCTTC.

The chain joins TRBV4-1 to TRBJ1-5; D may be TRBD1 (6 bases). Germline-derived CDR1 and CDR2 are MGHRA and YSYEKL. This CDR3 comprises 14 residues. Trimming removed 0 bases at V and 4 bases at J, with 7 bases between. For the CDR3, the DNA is TGCGCCAGCAGCCAAGATAGGGGGAATCAGCCCCAGCATTTT. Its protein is CASSQDRGNQPQHF.

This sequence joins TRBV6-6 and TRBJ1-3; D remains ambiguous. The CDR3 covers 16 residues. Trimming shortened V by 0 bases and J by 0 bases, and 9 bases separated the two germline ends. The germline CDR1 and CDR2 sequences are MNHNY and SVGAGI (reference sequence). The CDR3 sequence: CASSYSDRDSGNTIYF. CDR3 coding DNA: TGTGCCAGCAGTTACTCAGATCGCGACTCTGGAAACACCATATATTTT.

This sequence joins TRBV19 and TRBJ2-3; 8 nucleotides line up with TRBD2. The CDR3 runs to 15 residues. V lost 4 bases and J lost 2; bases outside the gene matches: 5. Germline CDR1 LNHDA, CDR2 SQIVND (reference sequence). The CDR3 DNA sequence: TGTGCCAGTAGTAGGGCTAGCGGGTACACAGATACGCAGTATTTT. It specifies CASSRASGYTDTQYF. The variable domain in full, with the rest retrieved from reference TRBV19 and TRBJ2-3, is DGGITQSPKYLFRKEGQNVTLSCEQNLNHDAMYWYRQDPGQGLRLIYYSQIVNDFQKGDIAEGYSVSREKKESFPLTVTSAQKNPTAFYLCASSRASGYTDTQYFGPGTRLTVL.

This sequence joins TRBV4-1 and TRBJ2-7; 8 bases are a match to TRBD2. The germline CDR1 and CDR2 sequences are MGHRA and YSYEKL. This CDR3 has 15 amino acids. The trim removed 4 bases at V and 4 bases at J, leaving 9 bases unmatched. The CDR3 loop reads CASSPGGGRVYEQYF. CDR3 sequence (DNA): TGCGCCAGCAGCCCCGGGGGGGGCAGAGTATACGAGCAGTACTTC.

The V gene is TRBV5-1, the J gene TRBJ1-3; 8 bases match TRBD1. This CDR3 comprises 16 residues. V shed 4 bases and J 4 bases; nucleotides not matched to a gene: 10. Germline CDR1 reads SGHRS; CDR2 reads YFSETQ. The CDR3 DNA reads TGCGCCAGCAGCGGACCAGACAGGGGAGGGGGAAACACCATATATTTT. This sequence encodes CASSGPDRGGGNTIYF.

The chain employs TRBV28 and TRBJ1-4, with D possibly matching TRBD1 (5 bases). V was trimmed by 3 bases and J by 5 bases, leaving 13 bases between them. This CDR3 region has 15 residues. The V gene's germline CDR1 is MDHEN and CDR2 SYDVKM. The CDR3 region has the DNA TGTGCCAGCAGTTTTCCTGACGACAGAAATGAAAAACTGTTTTTT. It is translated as CASSFPDDRNEKLFF.

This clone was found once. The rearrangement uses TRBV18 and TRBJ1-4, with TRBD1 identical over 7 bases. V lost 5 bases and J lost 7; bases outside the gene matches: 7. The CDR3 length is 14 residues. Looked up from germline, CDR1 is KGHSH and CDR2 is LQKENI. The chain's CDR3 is CASSFDRAAEKLFF. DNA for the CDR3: TGTGCCAGCTCATTCGACAGGGCGGCTGAAAAACTGTTTTTT.

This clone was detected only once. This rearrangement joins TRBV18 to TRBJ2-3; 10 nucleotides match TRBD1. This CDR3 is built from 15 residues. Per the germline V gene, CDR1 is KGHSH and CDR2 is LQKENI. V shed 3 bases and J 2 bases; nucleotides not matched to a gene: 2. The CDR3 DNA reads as TGTGCCAGCTCACCGGGGACAGGGGACACAGATACGCAGTATTTT. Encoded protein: CASSPGTGDTDTQYF.

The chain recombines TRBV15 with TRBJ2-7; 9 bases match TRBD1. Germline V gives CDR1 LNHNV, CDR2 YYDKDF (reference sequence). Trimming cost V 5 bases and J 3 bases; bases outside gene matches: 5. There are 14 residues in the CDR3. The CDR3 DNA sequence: TGTGCCACCAGCGTATCGGGACAGGGCTACGAGCAGTACTTC. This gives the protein CATSVSGQGYEQYF.

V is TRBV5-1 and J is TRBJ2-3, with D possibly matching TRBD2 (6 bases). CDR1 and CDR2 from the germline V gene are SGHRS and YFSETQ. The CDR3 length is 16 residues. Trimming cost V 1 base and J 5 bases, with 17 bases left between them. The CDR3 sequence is CASSLSGRGPGDTQYF. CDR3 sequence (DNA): TGCGCCAGCAGCTTGTCCGGGCGGGGACCGGGAGATACGCAGTATTTT.

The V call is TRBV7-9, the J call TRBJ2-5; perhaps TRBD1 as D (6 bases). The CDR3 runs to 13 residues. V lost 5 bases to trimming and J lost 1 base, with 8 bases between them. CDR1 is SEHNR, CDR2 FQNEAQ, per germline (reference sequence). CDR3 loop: CASSGGGQETQYF. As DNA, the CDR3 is TGTGCCAGCAGCGGGGGCGGCCAAGAGACCCAGTACTTC.

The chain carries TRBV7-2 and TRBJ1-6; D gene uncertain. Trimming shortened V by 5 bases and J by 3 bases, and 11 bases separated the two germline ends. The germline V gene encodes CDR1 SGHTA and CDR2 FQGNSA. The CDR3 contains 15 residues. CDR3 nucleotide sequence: TGTGCCAGCAGCCTCACGACATTCTATAATTCACCCCTCCACTTT. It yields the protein CASSLTTFYNSPLHF.